The rows below give T cell receptor beta chains drawn from one sample of a study of molecular identifiers for immune sequencing clone quantification. TCRdb used MiXCR to reprocess the PCR reads, holding one entry per CDR3 protein. Altogether nearly 650,000 distinct CDR3 sequences are present, roughly 25% being singletons, with the ten largest covering roughly 0.83%. The sequenced sample consisted of naive CD8+ T cells from blood, with Jurkat cell RNA spiked in. These receptors all come from a human donor in good health. Some libraries in this study had Jurkat cell RNA spiked in. CDR3s include the opening cysteine and the closing phenylalanine or tryptophan. The D gene is left open where the match is weak. Clone size is shown for a subset of rows, as once, few, many or a class of expanded clone.

j_call clone_size d_call v_call cdr3_aa cdr3_nt
TRBJ2-5 many TRBD1 TRBV29-1 CSVDRVGETQYF TGCAGCGTCGACAGGGTTGGAGAGACCCAGTACTTC
TRBJ2-4 - TRBD1 TRBV7-9 CASSSYGTGMGIQYF TGTGCCAGCAGCTCGTACGGGACAGGGATGGGCATTCAGTACTTC
TRBJ2-7 many - TRBV29-1 CSVVAGSHEQYF TGCAGCGTTGTGGCAGGGTCCCACGAGCAGTACTTC
TRBJ2-3 few - TRBV11-2 CASSPLGRGTDTQYF TGTGCCAGCAGCCCCCTAGGTAGAGGCACAGATACGCAGTATTTT
TRBJ1-1 - TRBD1 TRBV20-1 CSARVSGGTEAFF TGCAGTGCTAGAGTTTCAGGGGGCACTGAAGCTTTCTTT
TRBJ2-7 many - TRBV9 CASSAPPAGSNEQYF TGTGCCAGCAGCGCCCCTCCGGCAGGGTCCAACGAGCAGTACTTC
TRBJ1-1 few - TRBV5-5 CASSLVNLNTEAFF TGTGCCAGCAGCTTGGTCAATCTGAACACTGAAGCTTTCTTT
TRBJ2-7 few - TRBV5-4 CASSSRDFSTYEQYF TGTGCCAGCAGCTCCCGGGACTTCTCGACTTACGAGCAGTACTTC
TRBJ1-5 - - TRBV6-2/TRBV6-3 CSSSYARQPQHF TGTTCCAGCAGTTACGCCCGTCAGCCCCAGCATTTT
TRBJ2-3 - - TRBV6-4 CASRDSGTDTQCF TGTGCCAGCAGGGACTCCGGCACAGATACGCAGTGTTTT